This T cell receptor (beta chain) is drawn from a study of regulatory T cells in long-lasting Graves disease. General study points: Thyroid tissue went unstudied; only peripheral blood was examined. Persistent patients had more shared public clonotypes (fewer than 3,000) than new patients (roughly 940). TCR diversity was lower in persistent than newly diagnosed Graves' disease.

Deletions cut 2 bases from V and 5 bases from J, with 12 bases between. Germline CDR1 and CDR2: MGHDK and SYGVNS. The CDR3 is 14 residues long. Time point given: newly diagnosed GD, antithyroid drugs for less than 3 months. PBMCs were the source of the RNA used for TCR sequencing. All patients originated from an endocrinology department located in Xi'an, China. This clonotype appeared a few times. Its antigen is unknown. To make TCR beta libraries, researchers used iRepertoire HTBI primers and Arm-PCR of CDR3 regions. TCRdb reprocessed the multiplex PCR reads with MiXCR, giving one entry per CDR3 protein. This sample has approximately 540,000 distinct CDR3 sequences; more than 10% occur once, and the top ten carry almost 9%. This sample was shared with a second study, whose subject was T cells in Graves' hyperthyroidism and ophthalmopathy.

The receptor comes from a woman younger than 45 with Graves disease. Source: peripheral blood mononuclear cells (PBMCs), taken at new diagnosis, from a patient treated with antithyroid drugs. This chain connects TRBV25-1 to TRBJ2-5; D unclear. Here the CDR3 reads CASSENVPTETQYF. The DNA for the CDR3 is TGTGCCAGCAGTGAAAACGTTCCAACGGAGACCCAGTACTTC. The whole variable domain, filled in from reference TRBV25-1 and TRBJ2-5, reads EADIYQTPRYLVIGTGKKITLECSQTMGHDKMYWYQQDPGMELHLIHYSYGVNSTEKGDLSSESTVSRIRTEHFPLTLESARPSHTSQYLCASSENVPTETQYFGPGTRLLVL.